Here is one T cell receptor beta chain with its context. The data are from a study of T cell changes during pregnancy in multiple sclerosis. Trimming took 5 bases from V and 3 from J, leaving 13 bases between them. The CDR3 extends over 14 amino acids. CDR1 and CDR2 (germline): SGHTA, FQGNSA. TCRdb's copy holds only in-frame clones and misses some; the assay was immunoSEQ multiplex PCR. The sample lists roughly 100,000 clones, about nine tenths occurring once. Material: peripheral blood, obtained in the second trimester of pregnancy. The receptor comes from a female donor in good health, enrolled as a control in a pregnancy study. The rearrangement links TRBV7-2 to TRBJ2-5, with D perhaps TRBD2 (5 bases). The CDR3 here is CASSPLGGKETQYF. Written as DNA, the CDR3 is TGTGCCAGCAGCCCACTAGGAGGAAAAGAGACCCAGTACTTC.